A single sample gave rise to the 10 T cell receptor beta chains below, sequenced in a study of T-cell reconstitution after alpha-beta-depleted transplantation in children. Unique molecular identifiers featured in how the TCRbeta library was prepared. MiXCR, run by TCRdb on the PCR reads, gives a single entry per CDR3 protein. The data hold about 870,000 distinct CDR3 sequences, with roughly 15% observed a single time. Here the sequenced sample was PBMCs, mostly from graft donor cells, taken 360 days after TCRalphabeta/CD19-depleted stem cell transplant. These receptors all come from a male patient younger than 18 who had a stem cell transplant for acute lymphoblastic leukemia, so the T cells may come from the graft donor.

As to this clonotype: Given the absence of the conserved phenylalanine or tryptophan at the CDR3 end, a read error is likely. The genes are TRBV11-1 and TRBJ1-3, with 11 positions matching TRBD1. Trimming took 3 bases from V and 0 from J; bases not matched to a gene: 7. Germline loops: CDR1 SGHAT, CDR2 FQDESV (reference sequence). The CDR3 sequence is 18 residues long. The CDR3 DNA reads as TGTGCCAGCAGCTTTCGGACAGGGGGCTCTCTCTCTGGAAACACCATATATTCT. This translates into CASSFRTGGSLSGNTIYS.

Note on this clonotype: A read error may be the cause here, since a much bigger clone is one base away. The chain recombines TRBV20-1 with TRBJ2-3; D might be TRBD1 (5 bases). Trimming left V 5 bases short and J 3 bases short, with 15 bases between. The CDR3 extends over 14 amino acids. Germline V gives CDR1 DFQATT, CDR2 SNEGSKA (reference sequence). In nucleotides, the CDR3 is TGCAGTGCTCCCAACAGGTGGCAAACAGATACGCAGTATTTT. Amino acid sequence: CSAPNRWQTDTQYF.

This clonotype was picked up many times. The chain recombines TRBV5-1 with TRBJ2-7; no firm D call. The CDR3 has 15 residues. Trimming took 0 bases from V and 1 from J, leaving 11 bases between them. Germline V CDR1 and CDR2: SGHRS, YFSETQ. CDR3 sequence reads: CASSLAVLYSYEQYF. As DNA, the CDR3 is TGCGCCAGCAGCTTGGCGGTGCTATATTCCTACGAGCAGTACTTC.

The chain uses TRBV9 and TRBJ1-1, with 7 positions matching TRBD1. With 4 bases clipped from V and 7 bases from J, the junction kept 7 bases outside the gene matches. Germline assignment: CDR1 SGDLS and CDR2 YYNGEE. The CDR3 runs to 13 residues. CDR3 loop: CASSPRTGFEAFF. In nucleotides, the CDR3 is TGTGCCAGCAGCCCCCGGACAGGTTTTGAAGCTTTCTTT.

This clonotype was recorded at least ten times. J is TRBJ2-7 and V is TRBV12-3 or TRBV12-4, with D perhaps TRBD1 (6 bases). The CDR3 sequence is 15 residues long. The V end was cut by 2 bases, the J end by 4 bases, with 15 bases between. The CDR3 reads CASSLWGHQPYEQYF. The CDR3 nucleotides are TGTGCCAGCAGTTTATGGGGGCACCAACCTTACGAGCAGTACTTC.

V gene TRBV6-1 combines with J gene TRBJ1-1, with TRBD1 identical over 7 bases. This CDR3 is 14 amino acids long. Germline-derived CDR1 and CDR2 are MNHNS and SASEGT. Trimming at V came to 6 bases and at J to 8 bases, leaving 12 bases not matched to a gene. The CDR3: CASRLRTGRGEAFF. The DNA for the CDR3 is TGTGCCAGCAGACTCCGGACAGGCCGTGGGGAAGCTTTCTTT.

This clonotype was found a few times. The chain links TRBV20-1 to TRBJ2-4; 13 nucleotides line up with TRBD2. Germline assignment: CDR1 DFQATT and CDR2 SNEGSKA (reference sequence). V was pared by 6 bases and J by 2 bases, with 7 bases of the junction left unmatched. The CDR3 loop spans 16 amino acids. CDR3 bases: TGCAGTGCATCGGGACTAGCGGGATCTACCAAAAACATTCAGTACTTC. It translates to CSASGLAGSTKNIQYF.

This rearrangement joins TRBV29-1 to TRBJ2-7; D is uncertain. V lost 7 bases and J lost 3, with 10 bases in between. CDR3 length: 11 amino acids. Germline V CDR1 and CDR2: SQVTM, ANQGSEA. The CDR3 here is CSALWGYEQYF. Written as DNA, the CDR3 is TGCAGCGCCCTATGGGGCTACGAGCAGTACTTC.

This clonotype was observed a handful of times. This chain uses TRBV29-1 with TRBJ2-2; D gene unclear. V lost 3 bases and J lost 1, with 0 bases in between. The length of the CDR3 is 11 residues. The germline V gene encodes CDR1 SQVTM and CDR2 ANQGSEA. In DNA, the CDR3 is TGCAGCGTTGAGAACACCGGGGAGCTGTTTTTT. This codes for CSVENTGELFF.

This chain links TRBV18 with TRBJ2-1; tentative D call: TRBD1 (6 bases). This CDR3 contains 16 residues. V was trimmed by 4 bases and J by 4 bases, leaving 17 bases between them. Germline CDR1 KGHSH, CDR2 LQKENI. CDR3 bases: TGTGCCAGCTCACGCGACATAGGACAGCCGTACAATGAGCAGTTCTTC. Translation gives CASSRDIGQPYNEQFF.